This T cell receptor beta chain came from a study of T cells in Graves' hyperthyroidism and ophthalmopathy. At the level of the study: Staff took peripheral blood when the initial diagnosis was made, before any treatment began.

The table lists this clonotype with many counts. The CDR3 covers 13 residues. The V and J ends lost 6 bases and 8 bases respectively, with 16 bases between them. Graves' hyperthyroidism is called stable when ophthalmopathy does not progress within 18 months. Newly diagnosed hyperthyroidism, duration under 2 months, in patients aged 18 to 65. TCR beta CDR3 regions were amplified from RNA transcripts. The HTBI primer set served for first-round RT-PCR of the TCR CDR3. One entry per CDR3 protein results from TCRdb running MiXCR on the multiplex PCR reads. The sample lists approximately 430,000 distinct CDR3 sequences; about a sixth were seen once.

This clonotype was obtained from a woman under 30 with Graves' hyperthyroidism. The sequenced material came from blood. The chain has TRBV12-3 or TRBV12-4 and TRBJ1-2, with no clear D. Here the CDR3 reads CASSAAGSGGYTF. DNA of the CDR3: TGTGCCAGCAGCGCAGCCGGGTCGGGGGGCTACACCTTC.